What follows are 9 T cell receptor beta chains derived from one specimen sequenced in a study of response to subunit inactivated influenza vaccine. TCRdb re-derived calls from the RT-PCR reads in MiXCR, one entry per CDR3 protein. In the table there are hundreds of thousands of distinct CDR3 sequences, 16% of which are singletons. The sample consisted of CD4+ T cells sorted from PBMCs, taken less than 25 months after vaccination. Receptors originate from a man aged 50-75 years who received an inactivated influenza vaccine.

The gene calls are TRBV20-1 and TRBJ1-1, with TRBD1 matching over 12 bases. Germline CDR1 and CDR2: DFQATT and SNEGSKA (reference sequence). This CDR3 has 16 residues. The J segment lost 6 bases and the V segment lost 4 bases, leaving 12 bases of the junction unmatched. The DNA of the CDR3 is TGCAGTGCTACCCCGGGACAGGGGGCTGTGGGGGCTGAAGCTTTCTTT. Its protein product is CSATPGQGAVGAEAFF.

The chain uses TRBV10-3 and TRBJ2-5; D might be TRBD2 (5 bases). The CDR3 has 13 residues. With 6 bases removed from V and 7 bases from J, the gap between germline ends came to 15 bases. Germline V gene sequence: CDR1 ENHRY, CDR2 SYGVKD. The CDR3 nucleotides are TGTGCCATCAGCGCACTGGACGCGGGGACCCAGTACTTC. Translating it yields CAISALDAGTQYF.

This clonotype was counted between two and nine times. The V call is TRBV10-3, the J call TRBJ1-5; 9 positions match TRBD1. Trimming removed 6 bases from V and 7 bases from J; junction bases left unmatched: 7. Germline V gene lookup returns CDR1 ENHRY and CDR2 SYGVKD. This CDR3 spans 14 amino acids. Written as DNA, the CDR3 is TGTGCCATCAGCCCGACAGGGGGAAGCCAGCCCCAGCATTTT. Translation: CAISPTGGSQPQHF.

This clonotype was found many times. The J gene is TRBJ2-1, the V gene TRBV5-1, with TRBD1 matching 9 bases. In germline, CDR1 is SGHRS, CDR2 YFSETQ. V lost 0 bases, J lost 0 bases, and 4 bases stayed unmatched. There are 17 residues in the CDR3. The CDR3 reads CASSLGTGANSYNEQFF. The CDR3 nucleotides are TGCGCCAGCAGCTTGGGGACAGGGGCCAACTCCTACAATGAGCAGTTCTTC.

This chain links TRBV11-2 with TRBJ2-1, with D tentatively TRBD2 (6 bases). V was shortened by 4 bases and J by 0 bases, with 22 bases between the two germline ends. The germline V gene has CDR1 SGHAT and CDR2 FQNNGV. The CDR3 contains 19 residues. The CDR3 region is CASSSRLGASVYSYNEQFF. CDR3 nucleotide sequence: TGTGCCAGCAGCTCCCGGTTAGGGGCTAGCGTCTACTCCTACAATGAGCAGTTCTTC.

V and J are TRBV5-8 and TRBJ2-6; 10 bases are a match to TRBD1. CDR1 SGHTS and CDR2 YDEGEE come from the germline V gene. Unmatched junction bases numbered 13, after V lost 1 base and J lost 3 bases. The CDR3 is 20 amino acids. The CDR3 spells CASSLLGGGQGVRGANVLTF. CDR3 in DNA: TGTGCCAGCAGCTTGCTCGGTGGAGGACAGGGGGTCCGTGGGGCCAACGTCCTGACTTTC.

This clonotype was recorded a few times. The chain uses TRBV10-3 and TRBJ2-3, with a weak D call TRBD1 (5 bases). Trimming took 0 bases from V and 6 from J, leaving 16 bases between them. The CDR3 has 16 amino acids. Germline lookup yields CDR1 ENHRY and CDR2 SYGVKD. The CDR3 DNA reads as TGTGCCATCAGTGAGTCTATAGGGGAAACATCGGATACGCAGTATTTT. Protein: CAISESIGETSDTQYF.

This sequence joins TRBV20-1 and TRBJ1-2; TRBD1 might be the D (6 bases). Trimming took off 1 base at V and 7 bases at J, with 25 bases between the two ends. CDR1 and CDR2 from the germline V gene are DFQATT and SNEGSKA (reference sequence). This CDR3 region has 17 residues. The CDR3 bases are TGCAGTGCTAGAGCCTCTGATTACGGGACACCCTGGGGTGGCTACACCTTC. Translation: CSARASDYGTPWGGYTF.

The chain uses TRBV20-1 and TRBJ2-1; 10 bases match TRBD2. Germline V CDR1 and CDR2: DFQATT, SNEGSKA (reference sequence). The CDR3 is 15 residues long. The V and J ends lost 6 bases and 2 bases, in that order; junction bases with no gene match: 7. The CDR3 loop reads CSASPLAGAYNEQFF. For the CDR3, the DNA is TGCAGTGCCTCACCTCTAGCGGGAGCCTACAATGAGCAGTTCTTC.